This T cell receptor (beta chain) was profiled in a study of T-cell memory formation after mild COVID-19 listed by TCRdb under 2021. Concerning the study at large: TCR sequence clusters from the two donors were largely donor specific. Two young, previously healthy adult volunteers made up the cohort, one male and one female. T-cell clones expanding and contracting after mild COVID-19 in two donors were tracked by longitudinal TCRalpha and TCRbeta repertoire sequencing. Paper-wide results and their limitations: Some responding clones were detected in pre-infection memory, suggesting pre-existing cross-reactive memory T cells joined the SARS-CoV-2 response. Contracting CD4+ clones turned up mainly in the CM and EM memory subsets, whereas EMRA was where CD8+ clones were enriched. Whether the second-wave clones peaking on day 37 were SARS-CoV-2 specific was not confirmed. From day 15 to 85, contracting clones showed balanced CD4/CD8 phenotypes, whereas a second wave of clones that expanded from day 15 to 37 leaned towards CD4+. The study covered only two mild cases, and larger cohorts including severe cases with pre-infection samples were considered necessary.

V is pared back by 3 bases and J by 1 base, with 17 bases lying between the germline termini. The CDR3, cysteine through phenylalanine, is 17 amino acids long. CDR3 DNA only is kept here, 51 bases in frame from base 1. CDR1 and CDR2 are read off the germline V gene as SGHTA and FQGTGA. Ficoll-Paque density gradient centrifugation was used to isolate PBMCs. This clonotype was counted ten times or more. The antigen it binds to is not known. No clone much larger than this one lies a single base away; base qualities are absent. Sequenced using an Illumina NovaSeq 6000. cDNA libraries for TCRalpha and TCRbeta were prepared by 5'RACE using constant-segment primers, with sample barcodes and unique molecular identifiers added. RNA was extracted from every sample with Trizol reagent. Library amplification was performed in two PCR steps, and a second sample barcode and Illumina TruSeq adapters were introduced in the second step. The libraries were sequenced on an Illumina NovaSeq using 2 x 150 bp paired-end reads. The authors' pipeline ran thus. The reads were demultiplexed and collapsed into UMI-guided consensus sequences using migec v1.2.7. Using mixcr v2.1.11, UMI consensuses were aligned to TRA and TRB V and J templates and then assembled into clonotypes. Clonotypes were classified as expanded or contracted when called significant by both edgeR and NoisET, with noise models trained on biological replicates. edgeR calls used a false discovery rate-adjusted p below 0.01 and a log2 fold-change threshold of 1. As an exploratory analysis of dynamics, max-normalized trajectories of the 1000 most abundant clonotypes were examined with PCA combined with hierarchical clustering. Each responding clone was given a CD4 or CD8 phenotype based on the CD4+ and CD8+ repertoires, which had been sequenced separately. TCRdb's own reprocessing of the public reads used fastp at Q25 and MiXCR and kept productive beta chains. Entries that share a CDR3 protein sequence are merged under the most common genes and DNA. TCRdb's processing, not the authors' own work, is the source of the V and J calls. The sample contains some 440,000 distinct CDR3 sequences, more than 20% of them found a single time. The ten largest account for around 12% of the sample.

Sequencing was carried out using PBMCs or a T cell subset sorted from them (not recorded which). This receptor was obtained from an adult woman who had mild COVID-19 (a few samples of this study predate the infection). The sample titles of this study are shuffled in the database, so cell type and time point are left out; the donor was told from shared clones. The chain links TRBV7-3 with TRBJ2-3; the D match is possibly TRBD1 or TRBD2, with 5 bases aligned in each. The CDR3 is CASSFSRAGTGTDTQYF. The DNA sequence reads TGTGCCAGCAGCTTTTCTCGGGCCGGGACGGGCACAGATACGCAGTATTTT.